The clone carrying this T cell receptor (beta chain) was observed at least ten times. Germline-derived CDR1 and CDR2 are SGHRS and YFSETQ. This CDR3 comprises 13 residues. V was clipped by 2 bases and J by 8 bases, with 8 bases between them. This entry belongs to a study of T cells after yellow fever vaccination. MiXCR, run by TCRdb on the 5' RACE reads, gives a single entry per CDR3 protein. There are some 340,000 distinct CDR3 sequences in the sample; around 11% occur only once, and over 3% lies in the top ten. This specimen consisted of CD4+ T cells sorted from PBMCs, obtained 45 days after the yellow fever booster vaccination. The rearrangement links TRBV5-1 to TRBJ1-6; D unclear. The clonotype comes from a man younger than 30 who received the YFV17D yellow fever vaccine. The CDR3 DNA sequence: TGCGCCAGCAGCTTTGGTGGCGATTCACCCCTCCACTTT. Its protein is CASSFGGDSPLHF.